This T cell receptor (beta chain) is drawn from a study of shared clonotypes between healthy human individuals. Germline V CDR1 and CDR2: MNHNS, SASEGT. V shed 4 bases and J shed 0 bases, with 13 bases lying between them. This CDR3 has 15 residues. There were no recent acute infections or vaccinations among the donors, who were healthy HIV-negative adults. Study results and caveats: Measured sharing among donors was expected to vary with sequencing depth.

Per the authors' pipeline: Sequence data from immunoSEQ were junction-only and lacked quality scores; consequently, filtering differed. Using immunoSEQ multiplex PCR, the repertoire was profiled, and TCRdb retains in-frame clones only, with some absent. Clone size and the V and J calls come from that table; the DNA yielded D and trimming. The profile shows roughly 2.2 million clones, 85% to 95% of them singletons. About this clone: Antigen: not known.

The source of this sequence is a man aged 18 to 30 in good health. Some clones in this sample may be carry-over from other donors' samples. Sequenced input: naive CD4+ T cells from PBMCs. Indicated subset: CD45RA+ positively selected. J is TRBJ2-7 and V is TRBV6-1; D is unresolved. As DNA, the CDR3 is TGTGCCAGCAGTGCGCTCTCGCGGCTCTCCTACGAGCAGTACTTC. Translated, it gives CASSALSRLSYEQYF.